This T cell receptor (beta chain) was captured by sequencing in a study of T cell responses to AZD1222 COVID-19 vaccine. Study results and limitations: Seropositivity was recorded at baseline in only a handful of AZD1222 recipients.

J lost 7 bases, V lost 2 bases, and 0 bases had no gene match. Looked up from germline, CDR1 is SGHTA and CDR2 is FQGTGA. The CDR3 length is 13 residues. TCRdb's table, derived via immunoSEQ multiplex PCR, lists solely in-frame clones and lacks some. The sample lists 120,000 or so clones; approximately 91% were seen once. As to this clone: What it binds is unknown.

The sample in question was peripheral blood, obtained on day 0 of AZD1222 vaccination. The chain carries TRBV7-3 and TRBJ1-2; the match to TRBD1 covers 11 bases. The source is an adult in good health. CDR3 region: CASSLGQGAGYTF. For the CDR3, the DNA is TGTGCCAGCAGCTTAGGACAGGGGGCTGGCTACACCTTC.